The 15 T cell receptor beta chains presented below share a single source sample, sequenced in a study of T cell changes during pregnancy in multiple sclerosis (dated by TCRdb to between 2018 and 2020). The library relied on the immunoSEQ multiplex PCR assay. TCRdb stores this immuneACCESS table with in-frame sequences only. Part of the clones is absent; in the studies checked, under half of the shortfall reflects unresolved V genes, and no reason is known for the rest. Present in this sample are some 97,000 clones, 94% of which were seen just once. Roughly 1% of the sample is taken by the ten largest. The sequences come from peripheral blood, collected before pregnancy. These receptor sequences come from a female donor with multiple sclerosis, enrolled in a pregnancy study.

The chain carries TRBV6-1 and TRBJ1-5, with TRBD1 identical over 8 bases. Germline CDR1 and CDR2: MNHNS and SASEGT. The CDR3 loop spans 15 amino acids. Trimming at V came to 7 bases and at J to 4 bases, leaving 9 bases not matched to a gene. Written as DNA, the CDR3 is TGTGCCAGCAACACACAGGGGGTCGCAAATCAGCCCCAGCATTTT. Its translation is CASNTQGVANQPQHF.

This chain joins TRBV19 and TRBJ1-1; no clear D. The CDR3 extends over 13 amino acids. Germline V gene lookup returns CDR1 LNHDA and CDR2 SQIVND (reference sequence). Trimming stripped 7 bases from V and 0 bases from J, with 9 bases between. CDR3 coding DNA: TGTGCCAGTACCACCATAGTGAACACTGAAGCTTTCTTT. Protein: CASTTIVNTEAFF.

The V gene is TRBV7-9, the J gene TRBJ2-2; 9 bases align to TRBD2. The germline gives CDR1 SEHNR, CDR2 FQNEAQ (reference sequence). After removal of 1 base from V and 6 bases from J, the junction contained 3 bases not matched to a gene. The CDR3 covers 15 residues. The CDR3 coding sequence is TGTGCCAGCAGCTTAGGCGGGAGGGCCTCCGGGGAGCTGTTTTTT. Encoded protein: CASSLGGRASGELFF.

The table lists this clone with a count of one. The V and J genes are TRBV4-1 and TRBJ2-3, with D uncertain. Germline V gives CDR1 MGHRA, CDR2 YSYEKL. The V end lost 5 bases, the J end lost 2 bases, and 11 bases lay between the germline ends. The CDR3 runs 14 residues. CDR3 DNA: TGCGCCAGCAGCAGCCAAACCCCCACAGATACGCAGTATTTT. It is translated as CASSSQTPTDTQYF.

The chain uses TRBV11-2 and TRBJ1-1, with D hard to call. The length of the CDR3 is 13 residues. Germline V gene data show CDR1 as SGHAT and CDR2 as FQNNGV. The V and J ends lost 3 bases and 4 bases respectively, with 9 bases between them. CDR3 DNA: TGTGCCAGCAGCTTTGAGTCTTTCACTGAAGCTTTCTTT. Its translation: CASSFESFTEAFF.

The rearrangement uses TRBV4-1 and TRBJ2-2; 7 positions agree with TRBD1. V lost 6 bases and J lost 0; bases outside the gene matches: 4. CDR1 is MGHRA and CDR2 is YSYEKL in the germline V gene. CDR3 length: 15 residues. The CDR3, as DNA: TGCGCCAGCAGTCTAGGGACAGCGAACACCGGGGAGCTGTTTTTT. This gives the protein CASSLGTANTGELFF.

The V and J genes are TRBV18 and TRBJ2-2, with D possibly TRBD2 on 6 matching bases. Trimming took 1 base from V and 0 from J, leaving 15 bases between them. Per germline, CDR1 KGHSH and CDR2 LQKENI. This CDR3 is built from 18 residues. CDR3 DNA: TGTGCCAGCTCACCACTAGCGAAAGGCGGGGCGAACACCGGGGAGCTGTTTTTT. Encoded protein: CASSPLAKGGANTGELFF.

V gene TRBV6-5 combines with J gene TRBJ2-7; the D gene is possibly TRBD1 (6 bases). This CDR3 is built from 15 residues. The germline V gene has CDR1 MNHEY and CDR2 SVGAGI. The V and J ends lost 4 bases and 0 bases respectively, with 13 bases between them. The CDR3 loop reads CASSSSGQFSYEQYF. The CDR3 DNA reads as TGTGCCAGCAGTTCCTCGGGACAATTCTCCTACGAGCAGTACTTC.

The V and J genes are TRBV4-1 and TRBJ2-7, with 9 bases aligning to TRBD2. V dropped 1 base and J dropped 2; count of bases not matched to a gene: 12. This CDR3 spans 18 amino acids. Per germline, CDR1 MGHRA and CDR2 YSYEKL. The CDR3 nucleotides are TGCGCCAGCAGCCAAGGGTGGTCAAGCGGGGGGCTCACCTACGAGCAGTACTTC. Its protein is CASSQGWSSGGLTYEQYF.

This chain connects TRBV7-2 to TRBJ2-3, with D perhaps matching TRBD2 (6 bases). The V end lost 2 bases, the J end lost 4 bases, and 13 bases lay between the germline ends. Germline V CDR1 and CDR2: SGHTA, FQGNSA. The CDR3 loop spans 15 amino acids. DNA for the CDR3: TGTGCCAGCAGCTTATCGGCGGGAAGGGCAGATACGCAGTATTTT. Its translation is CASSLSAGRADTQYF.

This rearrangement joins TRBV12-5 to TRBJ2-2; the match to TRBD2 covers 9 bases. The junction had 1 base not matched to a gene; V was cut back by 2 bases and J by 0 bases. Per the germline V gene, CDR1 is LGHNT and CDR2 is FRNRAP. The CDR3 length is 16 residues. CDR3 sequence (DNA): TGTGCTAGTGGTTTGCTAGCGGGATCGAACACCGGGGAGCTGTTTTTT. Protein product: CASGLLAGSNTGELFF.

This chain connects TRBV9 to TRBJ2-5; D perhaps matches TRBD2 (7 bases). Trimming shortened V by 2 bases and J by 5 bases, and 19 bases separated the two germline ends. The CDR3 spans 16 residues. Germline-derived CDR1 and CDR2 are SGDLS and YYNGEE. The chain's CDR3 is CASSVQGGGGAETQYF. The CDR3 nucleotides are TGTGCCAGCAGCGTCCAAGGGGGGGGAGGGGCCGAGACCCAGTACTTC.

This clone was seen once. The chain combines TRBV27 with TRBJ2-2; the match to TRBD1 covers 7 bases. Germline CDR1 MNHEY, CDR2 SMNVEV (reference sequence). This CDR3 is built from 14 residues. V shed 6 bases and J 4 bases; nucleotides not matched to a gene: 5. The CDR3 region is CASRTGVVTGELFF. CDR3 in DNA: TGTGCCAGCAGAACAGGGGTTGTCACCGGGGAGCTGTTTTTT.

CDR3 sequence (DNA): TGTGCCAGCAGCTCAGGGGTCGGGACTACTTCCTACGAGCAGTACTTC. Its protein product is CASSSGVGTTSYEQYF. The J gene is TRBJ2-7, the V gene TRBV11-2, with D maybe TRBD2 (7 bases). The CDR3 covers 16 residues. Germline V gives CDR1 SGHAT, CDR2 FQNNGV. Deletions cut 4 bases from V and 1 base from J, with 17 bases between.

V is TRBV7-9 and J is TRBJ2-7; TRBD1 is a possible D gene (6 bases). With 5 bases removed from V and 4 bases from J, the gap between germline ends came to 12 bases. Germline V gives CDR1 SEHNR, CDR2 FQNEAQ (reference sequence). The CDR3 runs to 13 residues. DNA for the CDR3: TGTGCCAGCAGCCCCGGGACACCGTACGAGCAGTACTTC. It is translated as CASSPGTPYEQYF.